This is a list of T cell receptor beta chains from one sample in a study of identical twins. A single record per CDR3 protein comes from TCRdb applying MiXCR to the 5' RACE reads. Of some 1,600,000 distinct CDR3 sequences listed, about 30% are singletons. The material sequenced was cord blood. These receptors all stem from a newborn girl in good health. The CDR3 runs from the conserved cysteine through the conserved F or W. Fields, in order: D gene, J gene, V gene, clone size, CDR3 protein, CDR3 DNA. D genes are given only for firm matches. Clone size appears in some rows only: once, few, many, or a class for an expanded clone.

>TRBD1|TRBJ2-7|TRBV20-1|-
CSAEPTGTGPLYEQYF
TGCAGTGCGGAACCTACCGGGACAGGACCTCTCTACGAGCAGTACTTC
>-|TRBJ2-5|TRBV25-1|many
CASSELPQGVLEETQYF
TGTGCCAGCAGTGAATTACCCCAAGGGGTTTTGGAAGAGACCCAGTACTTC
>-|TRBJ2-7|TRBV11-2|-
CASSLDPDGSYEQYF
TGTGCCAGCAGCTTAGATCCGGACGGATCCTACGAGCAGTACTTC
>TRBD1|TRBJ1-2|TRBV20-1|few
CSARGGTALGYTF
TGCAGTGCTAGAGGGGGGACAGCGCTCGGCTACACCTTC
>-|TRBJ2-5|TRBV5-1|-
CASYATGETQYF
TGCGCCAGCTACGCAACGGGGGAGACCCAGTACTTC
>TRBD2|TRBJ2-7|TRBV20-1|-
CSARDHGLAGGPSSYNEQYF
TGCAGTGCTAGAGATCACGGGCTAGCGGGGGGGCCCAGCTCCTACAATGAGCAGTACTTC
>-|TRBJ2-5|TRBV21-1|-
CASSRTGGDEQYF
TGTGCCAGCAGCAGGACAGGGGGCGATGAGCAGTACTTC
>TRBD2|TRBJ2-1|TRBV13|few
CASSFPRLAGDNEQFF
TGTGCCAGCAGCTTCCCTCGACTAGCGGGAGACAATGAGCAGTTCTTC
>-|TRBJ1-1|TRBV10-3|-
CAISESGTLFVEAFF
TGTGCCATCAGTGAGTCCGGGACGTTATTCGTTGAAGCTTTCTTT
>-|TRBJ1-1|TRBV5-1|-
CASSLSREDRAFF
TGCGCCAGCAGCTTGTCTCGCGAGGATCGGGCTTTCTTT
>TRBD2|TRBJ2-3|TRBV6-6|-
CASTGSGGPSTDTQYF
TGTGCCAGCACCGGTAGCGGGGGCCCTAGCACAGATACGCAGTATTTT
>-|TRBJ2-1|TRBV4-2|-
CASSQGSDEQFF
TGTGCCAGCAGCCAAGGAAGCGATGAGCAGTTCTTC
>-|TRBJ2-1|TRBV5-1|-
CASRPPGRGPYNEQFF
TGCGCCAGCAGACCCCCTGGGCGGGGCCCCTACAATGAGCAGTTCTTC
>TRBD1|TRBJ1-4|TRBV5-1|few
CASSLDGQGGKLFF
TGCGCCAGCAGCTTGGATGGACAGGGAGGAAAACTGTTTTTT
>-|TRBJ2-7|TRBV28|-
CASRGDGTDEQYF
TGTGCCAGCAGGGGCGACGGGACCGACGAGCAGTACTTC
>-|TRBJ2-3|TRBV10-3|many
CAISGRGEADTQYF
TGTGCCATCAGTGGTCGAGGAGAAGCAGATACGCAGTATTTT
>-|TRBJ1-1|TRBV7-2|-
CASQIRWGGGNTEAFF
TGTGCCAGCCAAATTCGCTGGGGCGGGGGGAACACTGAAGCTTTCTTT
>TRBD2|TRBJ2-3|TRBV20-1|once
CSASGGESTDTQYF
TGCAGTGCTAGCGGGGGGGAGAGCACAGATACGCAGTATTTT
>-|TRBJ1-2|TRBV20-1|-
CSASPPEGGSGYGYTF
TGCAGTGCTAGCCCACCTGAAGGGGGGAGTGGCTATGGCTACACCTTC
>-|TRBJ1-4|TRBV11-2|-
CASSFRGINEKLFF
TGTGCCAGCAGCTTCCGAGGGATTAATGAAAAACTGTTTTTT
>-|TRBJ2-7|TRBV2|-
CASHLDGYNEQYF
TGTGCCAGTCACCTGGACGGCTACAATGAGCAGTACTTC
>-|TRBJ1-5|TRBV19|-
CASNRRSNQPQHF
TGTGCCAGCAACAGGAGGAGCAATCAGCCCCAGCATTTT
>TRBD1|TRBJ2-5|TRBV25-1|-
CASSESGQGKGTQYF
TGTGCCAGCAGTGAATCCGGACAGGGCAAAGGGACCCAGTACTTC
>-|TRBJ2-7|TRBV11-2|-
CAIPKWGGNSYEQYF
TGTGCCATCCCGAAGTGGGGCGGAAACTCCTACGAGCAGTACTTC
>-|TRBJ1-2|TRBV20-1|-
CSASRRGSDGYTF
TGCAGTGCTAGTCGTAGGGGTAGCGATGGCTACACCTTC
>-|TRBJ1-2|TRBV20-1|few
CSVKRGDYGYTF
TGCAGTGTTAAGCGGGGGGACTATGGCTACACCTTC
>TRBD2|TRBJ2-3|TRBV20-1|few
CSARDRASGREIDTQYF
TGCAGTGCTAGAGATCGGGCTAGCGGGAGGGAAATAGATACGCAGTATTTT
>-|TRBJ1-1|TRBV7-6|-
CASSLRGYNTEAFF
TGTGCCAGCAGCTTAAGGGGCTATAACACTGAAGCTTTCTTT
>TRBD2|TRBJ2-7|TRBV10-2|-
CASSQESGTSGGYEQYF
TGCGCCAGCAGTCAAGAATCCGGGACTAGCGGGGGATACGAGCAGTACTTC
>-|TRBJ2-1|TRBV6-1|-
CASILWGTGGTYNEQFF
TGTGCCAGCATATTATGGGGGACTGGAGGAACCTACAATGAGCAGTTCTTC
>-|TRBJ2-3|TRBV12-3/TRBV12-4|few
CASSPFGRETDTQYF
TGTGCCAGCAGCCCTTTCGGGAGAGAGACAGATACGCAGTATTTT
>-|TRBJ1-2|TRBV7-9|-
CASSLRAQAYGYTF
TGTGCCAGCAGCTTACGCGCACAGGCCTATGGCTACACCTTC
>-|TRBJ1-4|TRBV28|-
CASSFMGGLNEKLFF
TGTGCCAGCAGTTTTATGGGGGGATTAAATGAAAAACTGTTTTTT
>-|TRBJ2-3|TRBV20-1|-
CSARDPRGRTDTQYF
TGCAGTGCTAGAGACCCCAGGGGCCGCACAGATACGCAGTATTTT
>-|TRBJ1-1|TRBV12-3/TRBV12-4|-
CASSPQVLYTEAFF
TGTGCCAGCAGTCCACAGGTACTCTACACTGAAGCTTTCTTT
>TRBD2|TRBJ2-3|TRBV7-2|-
CVSSLRLAGTDTQYF
TGTGTCAGCAGCCTGAGACTAGCGGGAACAGATACGCAGTATTTT
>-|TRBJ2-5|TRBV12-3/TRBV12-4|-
CASSLSAKYWGQETQYF
TGTGCCAGCAGTTTGAGCGCCAAATATTGGGGCCAAGAGACCCAGTACTTC
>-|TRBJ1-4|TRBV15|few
CATSRAVREQNEKLFF
TGTGCCACCAGCAGGGCAGTCCGGGAACAAAATGAAAAACTGTTTTTT
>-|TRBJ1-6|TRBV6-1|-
CASRTTANSPLHF
TGTGCCAGCAGGACGACAGCAAATTCACCCCTCCACTTT
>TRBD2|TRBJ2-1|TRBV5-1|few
CASSLEGTRVYNEQFF
TGCGCCAGCAGCTTGGAGGGGACTAGGGTCTACAATGAGCAGTTCTTC
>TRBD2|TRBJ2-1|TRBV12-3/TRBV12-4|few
CASTERLAGAGNEQFF
TGTGCCAGCACCGAGCGGCTAGCGGGAGCGGGCAATGAGCAGTTCTTC
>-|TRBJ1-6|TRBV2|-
CASSLLQGRNSPLHF
TGTGCCAGCAGCCTCCTCCAGGGTAGGAATTCACCCCTCCACTTT
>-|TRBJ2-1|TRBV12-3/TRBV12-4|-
CASSASGSEQFF
TGTGCCAGCAGTGCCAGCGGCTCTGAGCAGTTCTTC
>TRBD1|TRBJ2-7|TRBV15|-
CATSRGTGVYEQYF
TGTGCCACCAGCAGAGGGACAGGGGTTTACGAGCAGTACTTC
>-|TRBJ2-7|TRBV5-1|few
CASSLSSQGPSYEQYF
TGCGCCAGCAGCTTGTCCTCTCAGGGTCCCTCCTACGAGCAGTACTTC
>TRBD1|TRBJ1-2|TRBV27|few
CASSSIVGQGYGYTF
TGTGCCAGCAGTTCTATCGTGGGACAGGGCTATGGCTACACCTTC
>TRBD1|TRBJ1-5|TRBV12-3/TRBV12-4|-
CASIGGDRDQPQHF
TGTGCCAGCATTGGAGGGGACAGGGATCAGCCCCAGCATTTT
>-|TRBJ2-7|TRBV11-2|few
CASSLEGGTAYEQYF
TGTGCCAGCAGCTTAGAGGGGGGGACAGCTTACGAGCAGTACTTC
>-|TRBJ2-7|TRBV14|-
CASSPGRLPSEQYF
TGTGCCAGCAGCCCCGGCAGGTTACCGTCCGAGCAGTACTTC
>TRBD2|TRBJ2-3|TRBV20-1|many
CSAREVRGGSTDTQYF
TGCAGTGCTAGAGAGGTCCGCGGGGGGAGCACAGATACGCAGTATTTT
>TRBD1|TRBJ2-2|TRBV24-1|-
CATSDTGGANTGELFF
TGTGCCACCAGTGACACAGGGGGCGCGAACACCGGGGAGCTGTTTTTT
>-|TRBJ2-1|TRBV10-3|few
CAISSLATLHNEQFF
TGTGCCATCAGTTCGCTAGCGACTTTGCACAATGAGCAGTTCTTC
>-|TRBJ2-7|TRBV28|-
CASSFYPSAAAYEQYF
TGTGCCAGCAGTTTCTATCCTAGCGCGGCGGCCTACGAGCAGTACTTC
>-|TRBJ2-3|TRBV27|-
CASSWFGGYTQYF
TGTGCCAGCAGTTGGTTTGGGGGGTATACGCAGTATTTT
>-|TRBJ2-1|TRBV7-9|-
CASSLLNRLYNEQFF
TGTGCCAGCAGCTTACTAAACAGGTTGTACAATGAGCAGTTCTTC
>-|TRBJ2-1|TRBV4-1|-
CASSQGGRHTYEQFF
TGCGCCAGCAGCCAAGGGGGACGGCATACCTACGAGCAGTTCTTC
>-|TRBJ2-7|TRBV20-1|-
CSASQGWPPYEQYF
TGCAGTGCTAGCCAGGGTTGGCCTCCCTACGAGCAGTACTTC
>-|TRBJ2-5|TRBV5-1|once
CASSLARVITDETQYF
TGCGCCAGCAGCTTGGCGAGGGTGATCACCGACGAGACCCAGTACTTC
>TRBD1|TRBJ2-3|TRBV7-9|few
CASRKTGITDTQYF
TGTGCCAGCAGAAAGACAGGGATCACAGATACGCAGTATTTT